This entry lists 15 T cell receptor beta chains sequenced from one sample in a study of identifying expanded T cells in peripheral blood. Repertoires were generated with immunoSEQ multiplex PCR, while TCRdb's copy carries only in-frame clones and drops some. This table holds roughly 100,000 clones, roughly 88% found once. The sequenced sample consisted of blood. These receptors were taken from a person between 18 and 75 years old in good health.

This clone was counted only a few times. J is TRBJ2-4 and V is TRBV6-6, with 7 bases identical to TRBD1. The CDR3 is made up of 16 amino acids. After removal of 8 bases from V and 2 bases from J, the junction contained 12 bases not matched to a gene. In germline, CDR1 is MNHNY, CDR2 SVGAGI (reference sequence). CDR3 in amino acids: CASLDWTGETKNIQYF. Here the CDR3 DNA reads TGTGCCAGCCTCGATTGGACAGGAGAAACCAAAAACATTCAGTACTTC.

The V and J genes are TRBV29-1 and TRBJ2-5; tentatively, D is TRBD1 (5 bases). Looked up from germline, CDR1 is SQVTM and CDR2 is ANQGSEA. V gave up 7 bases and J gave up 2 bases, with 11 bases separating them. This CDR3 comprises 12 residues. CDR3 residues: CSARRQQETQYF. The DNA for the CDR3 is TGCAGCGCTAGAAGACAGCAAGAGACCCAGTACTTC.

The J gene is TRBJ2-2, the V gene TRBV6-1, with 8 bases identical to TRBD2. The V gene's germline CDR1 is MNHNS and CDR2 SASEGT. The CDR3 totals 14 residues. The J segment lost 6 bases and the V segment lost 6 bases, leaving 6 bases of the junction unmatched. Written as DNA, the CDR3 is TGTGCCAGCAGCTTTCGGGAGGGGTCCGGGGAGCTGTTTTTT. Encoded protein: CASSFREGSGELFF.

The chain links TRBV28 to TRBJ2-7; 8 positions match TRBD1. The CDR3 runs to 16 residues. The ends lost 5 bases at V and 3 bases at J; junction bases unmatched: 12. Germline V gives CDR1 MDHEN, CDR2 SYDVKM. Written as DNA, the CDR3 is TGTGCCAGCAGTACAGGGGGATCTGACTACCGCTACGAGCAGTACTTC. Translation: CASSTGGSDYRYEQYF.

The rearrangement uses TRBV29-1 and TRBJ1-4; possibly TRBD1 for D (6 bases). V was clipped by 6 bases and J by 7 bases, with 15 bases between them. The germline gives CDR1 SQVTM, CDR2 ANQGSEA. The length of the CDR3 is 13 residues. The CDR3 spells CSVRTQGSEKLFF. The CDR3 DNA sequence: TGCAGCGTCCGGACCCAGGGGTCTGAAAAACTGTTTTTT. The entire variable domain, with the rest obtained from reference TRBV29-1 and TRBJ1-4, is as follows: SAVISQKPSRDICQRGTSLTIQCQVDSQVTMMFWYRQQPGQSLTLIATANQGSEATYESGFVIDKFPISRPNLTFSTLTVSNMSPEDSSIYLCSVRTQGSEKLFFGSGTQLSVL.

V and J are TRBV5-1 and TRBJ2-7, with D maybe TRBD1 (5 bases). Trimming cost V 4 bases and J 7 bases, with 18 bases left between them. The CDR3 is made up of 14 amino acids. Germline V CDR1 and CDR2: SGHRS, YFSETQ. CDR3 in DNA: TGCGCCAGCAGCGCATACCTTCTAAAGGGGGAGCAGTACTTC. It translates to CASSAYLLKGEQYF.

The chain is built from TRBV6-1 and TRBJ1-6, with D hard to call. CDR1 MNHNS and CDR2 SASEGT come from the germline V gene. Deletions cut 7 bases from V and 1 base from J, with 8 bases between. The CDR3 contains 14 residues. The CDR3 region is CASNHRSYNSPLHF. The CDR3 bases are TGTGCCAGCAATCATAGGTCCTATAATTCACCCCTCCACTTT.

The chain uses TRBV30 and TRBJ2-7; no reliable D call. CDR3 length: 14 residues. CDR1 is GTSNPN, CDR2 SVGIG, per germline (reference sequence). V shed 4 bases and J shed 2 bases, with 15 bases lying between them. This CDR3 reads CAWTFATGTYEQYF. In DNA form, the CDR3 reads TGTGCCTGGACCTTCGCGACGGGCACCTACGAGCAGTACTTC.

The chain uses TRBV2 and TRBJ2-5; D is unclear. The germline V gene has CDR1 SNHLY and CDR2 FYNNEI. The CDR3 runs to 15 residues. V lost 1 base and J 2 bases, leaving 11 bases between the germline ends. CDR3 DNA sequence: TGTGCCAGCAGTGAAGATGGTGCTCGGCAAGAGACCCAGTACTTC. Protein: CASSEDGARQETQYF.

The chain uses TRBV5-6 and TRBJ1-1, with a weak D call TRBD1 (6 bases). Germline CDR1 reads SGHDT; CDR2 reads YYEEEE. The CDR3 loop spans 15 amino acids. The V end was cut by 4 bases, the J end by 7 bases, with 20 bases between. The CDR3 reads CASSPTNRVTLEAFF. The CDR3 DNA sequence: TGTGCCAGCAGCCCAACGAACAGGGTCACCCTTGAAGCTTTCTTT.

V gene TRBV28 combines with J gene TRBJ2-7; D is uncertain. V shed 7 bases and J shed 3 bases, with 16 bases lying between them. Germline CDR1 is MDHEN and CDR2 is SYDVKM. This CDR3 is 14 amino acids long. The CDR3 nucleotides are TGTGCCAGCACCGACTCTCGATCGGGCTACGAGCAGTACTTC. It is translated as CASTDSRSGYEQYF.

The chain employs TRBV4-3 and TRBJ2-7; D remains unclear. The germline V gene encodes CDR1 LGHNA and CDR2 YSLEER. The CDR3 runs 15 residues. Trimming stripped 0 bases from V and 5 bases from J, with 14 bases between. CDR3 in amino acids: CASSQEGRVFNEQYF. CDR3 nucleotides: TGCGCCAGCAGCCAAGAAGGAAGGGTTTTCAACGAGCAGTACTTC.

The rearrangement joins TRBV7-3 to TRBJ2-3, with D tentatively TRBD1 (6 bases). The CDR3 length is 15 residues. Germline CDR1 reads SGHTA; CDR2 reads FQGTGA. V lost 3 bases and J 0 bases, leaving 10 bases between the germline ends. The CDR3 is CASSLLQGSTDTQYF. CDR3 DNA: TGTGCCAGCAGCTTGTTGCAGGGGAGCACAGATACGCAGTATTTT.

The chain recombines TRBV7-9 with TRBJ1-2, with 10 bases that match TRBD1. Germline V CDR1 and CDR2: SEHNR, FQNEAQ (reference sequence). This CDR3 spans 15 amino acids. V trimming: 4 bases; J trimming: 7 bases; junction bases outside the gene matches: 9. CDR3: CASSYPDRGPIGYTF. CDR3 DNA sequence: TGTGCCAGCAGCTACCCCGACAGGGGGCCTATTGGCTACACCTTC.

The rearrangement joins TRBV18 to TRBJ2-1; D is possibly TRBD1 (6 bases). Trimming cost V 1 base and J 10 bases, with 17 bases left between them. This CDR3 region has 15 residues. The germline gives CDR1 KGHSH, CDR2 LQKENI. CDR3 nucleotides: TGTGCCAGCTCACCACGACAGGACAGTTTGGCCGAGCAGTTCTTC. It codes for CASSPRQDSLAEQFF.